This T cell receptor beta chain was found in a study of metastatic and nonmetastatic thyroid tumors. The CDR3 is 13 amino acids. Trimming took 5 bases from V and 6 from J, leaving 11 bases between them. No patient received treatment before thyroid surgery. This clone was counted ten times or more. TCRdb ran MiXCR on the PCR reads. The sample contains approximately 70,000 clones, around 19% of which appear only once. The chain employs TRBV12-3 or TRBV12-4 and TRBJ2-1, with a possible D match to TRBD2 (5 bases). The specimen sequenced was blood. The clonotype was recovered from a female donor with papillary thyroid cancer or a benign thyroid nodule (not recorded which). Some clones in this sample may be carry-over from other donors' samples. The CDR3 here is CASSPSTSNEQFF. CDR3 nucleotide sequence: TGTGCCAGCAGTCCTTCCACTAGCAATGAGCAGTTCTTC.